This T cell receptor beta chain was obtained from a study of identical twins. Study-wide results and caveats: Where out-of-frame alpha sequences were twin-shared, they showed excess low generation probability. Weaker excess sharing between twins was seen in beta out-of-frame sequences. The more abundant beta clonotypes in cord blood had fewer insertions, and memory repertoires did not show this.

TCRdb fed the 5' RACE reads into MiXCR, producing one record per CDR3 protein. Of more than 650,000 distinct CDR3 sequences detected, 5.5% to 6.5% appear once; the ten largest clones hold approximately 1.6%. With respect to this clonotype: The antigen is unknown.

V lost 5 bases, J lost 7 bases, and 12 bases lay in between. This CDR3 contains 12 residues. Germline CDR1 and CDR2: MNHEY and SVGEGT. The source is a man aged 18 to 35 in good health. This chain connects TRBV6-2 or TRBV6-3 to TRBJ2-7; tentatively, D is TRBD1 or TRBD2 (5 bases each). The source material was naive T cells sorted from blood. CDR3 sequence (DNA): TGTGCCAGCAGTGGACTGGGACGGGAGCAGTACTTC. Its protein is CASSGLGREQYF.